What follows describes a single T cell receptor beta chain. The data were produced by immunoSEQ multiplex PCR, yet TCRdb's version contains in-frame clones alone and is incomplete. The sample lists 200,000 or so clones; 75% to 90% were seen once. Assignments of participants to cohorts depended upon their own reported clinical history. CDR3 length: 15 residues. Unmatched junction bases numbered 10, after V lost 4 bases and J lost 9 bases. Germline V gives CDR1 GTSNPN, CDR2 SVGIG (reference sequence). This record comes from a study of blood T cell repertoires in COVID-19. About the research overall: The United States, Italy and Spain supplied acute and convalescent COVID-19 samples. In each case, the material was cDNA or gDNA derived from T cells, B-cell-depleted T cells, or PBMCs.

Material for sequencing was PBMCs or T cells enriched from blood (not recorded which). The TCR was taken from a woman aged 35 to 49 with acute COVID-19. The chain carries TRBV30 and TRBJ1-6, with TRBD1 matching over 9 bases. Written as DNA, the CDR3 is TGTGCCTGGACACCCGACAGACAGGGGGGTTCACCCCTCCACTTT. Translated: CAWTPDRQGGSPLHF.